Listed here are 4 T cell receptor beta chains from one sample, sequenced in a study of regulatory T cells in long-lasting Graves disease. Time point defined: newly diagnosed GD, antithyroid drugs for less than 3 months. There was RNA extracted from PBMCs, and the TCR library was made from it. Investigators prepared the TCR beta libraries by applying iRepertoire HTBI primers and Arm-PCR of CDR3 regions. TCRdb processed the multiplex PCR reads anew with MiXCR; each CDR3 protein has one entry. The table lists a few hundred thousand distinct CDR3 sequences, about 11% of them singletons. This sample also belongs to another study, concerning T cells in Graves' hyperthyroidism and ophthalmopathy.

This material consisted of peripheral blood mononuclear cells (PBMCs), taken at new diagnosis, from a patient treated with antithyroid drugs. The receptors stem from a woman in her late teens or twenties with Graves disease.

This clonotype was seen ten or more times. The V call is TRBV29-1, the J call TRBJ1-2; D not certain. Germline V gene sequence: CDR1 SQVTM, CDR2 ANQGSEA. This CDR3 has 13 residues. Trimming removed 4 bases from V and 7 bases from J, with 16 bases in between. CDR3 in amino acids: CSVVRTGVFGYTF. Here the CDR3 DNA reads TGCAGCGTTGTTCGGACTGGGGTTTTTGGCTACACCTTC.

This sequence joins TRBV6-1 and TRBJ2-3, with 8 bases matching TRBD1. The CDR3 extends over 17 amino acids. Trimming removed 6 bases from V and 0 bases from J; junction bases left unmatched: 11. Germline-derived CDR1 and CDR2 are MNHNS and SASEGT. The CDR3 nucleotides read TGTGCCAGCAGCAGGACAGGGTTGAGGGCCAGCACAGATACGCAGTATTTT. Protein sequence: CASSRTGLRASTDTQYF.

This clonotype was observed many times. The chain couples TRBV15 to TRBJ2-5, with D hard to call. Germline CDR1 and CDR2: LNHNV and YYDKDF (reference sequence). Trimming left V 1 base short and J 5 bases short, with 5 bases between. The CDR3 runs to 12 residues. For the CDR3, the DNA is TGTGCCACCAGCAGAGGGCGGGAGACCCAGTACTTC. Translating it yields CATSRGRETQYF.

V usage is TRBV19 and J usage is TRBJ1-1; D is perhaps TRBD1 (5 bases). Germline CDR1 and CDR2: LNHDA and SQIVND (reference sequence). Trimming removed 5 bases from V and 1 base from J, with 11 bases in between. This CDR3 is built from 14 residues. The CDR3 sequence is CASSLWGRNTEAFF. The CDR3 DNA follows: TGTGCCAGTAGTTTATGGGGGAGGAACACTGAAGCTTTCTTT.